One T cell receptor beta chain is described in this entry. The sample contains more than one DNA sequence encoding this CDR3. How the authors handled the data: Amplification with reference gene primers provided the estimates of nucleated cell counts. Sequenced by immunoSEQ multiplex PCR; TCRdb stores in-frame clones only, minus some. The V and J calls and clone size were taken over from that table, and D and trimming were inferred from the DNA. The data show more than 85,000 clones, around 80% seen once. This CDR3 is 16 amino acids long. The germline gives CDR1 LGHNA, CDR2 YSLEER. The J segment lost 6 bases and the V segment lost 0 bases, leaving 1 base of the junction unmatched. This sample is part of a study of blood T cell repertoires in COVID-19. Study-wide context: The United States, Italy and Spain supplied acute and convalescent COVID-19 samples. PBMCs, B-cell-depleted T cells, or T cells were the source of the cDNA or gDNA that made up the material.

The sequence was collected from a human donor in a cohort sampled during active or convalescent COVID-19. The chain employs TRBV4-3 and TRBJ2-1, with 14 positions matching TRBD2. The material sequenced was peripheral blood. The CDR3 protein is CASSQEGLAGVNEQFF. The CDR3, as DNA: TGCGCCAGCAGCCAAGAGGGACTAGCGGGAGTCAATGAGCAGTTCTTC.